One T cell receptor (beta chain) is described in this entry. Its antigen is still unknown. The CDR3 loop spans 16 amino acids. Germline V lookup: CDR1 MNHNY, CDR2 SVGAGI (reference sequence). V lost 0 bases and J lost 3, with 15 bases in between. The sample comes from a study of cytomegalovirus exposure and HLA in healthy donors. General observations from the study: Many donors carried some public TCRs, although rarity characterized most TCR sequences.

Researchers ran the PCR with 60 Vbeta and 13 Jbeta primers. TCRdb's copy holds only in-frame clones and misses some; the assay was immunoSEQ multiplex PCR. The sample records some 150,000 clones, around 81% being singletons. The chain carries TRBV6-6 and TRBJ2-7; D call uncertain. The specimen sequenced was PBMCs. This TCR derives from a woman aged 25-40 years in good health and CMV-seropositive. The CDR3 sequence is CASSYSPPRSLYEQYF. The CDR3 bases are TGTGCCAGCAGTTACTCGCCCCCTAGAAGTCTCTACGAGCAGTACTTC.